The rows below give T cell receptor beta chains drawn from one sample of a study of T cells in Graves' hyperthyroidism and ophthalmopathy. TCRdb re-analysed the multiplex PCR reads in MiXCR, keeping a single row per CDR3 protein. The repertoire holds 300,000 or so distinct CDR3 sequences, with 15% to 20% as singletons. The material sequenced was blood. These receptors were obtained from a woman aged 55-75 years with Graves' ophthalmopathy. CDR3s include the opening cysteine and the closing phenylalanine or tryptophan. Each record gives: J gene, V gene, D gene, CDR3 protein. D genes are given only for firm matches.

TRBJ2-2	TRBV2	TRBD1	CASLGQGEGELFF
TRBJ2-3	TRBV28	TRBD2	CASSATTSGSVTDTQYF
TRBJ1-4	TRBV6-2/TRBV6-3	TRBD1	CAGSRGPGEKLFF
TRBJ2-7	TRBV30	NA	CAWSPLREQYF
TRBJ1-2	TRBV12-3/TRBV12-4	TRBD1	CATRRGQGDGYTF
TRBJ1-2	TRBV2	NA	CASSRTYGYTF
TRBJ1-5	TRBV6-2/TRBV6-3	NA	CANPHVQPQHF
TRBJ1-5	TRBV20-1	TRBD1	CSASTGGYQPQHF
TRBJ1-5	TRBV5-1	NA	CASSPTGAQPQHF
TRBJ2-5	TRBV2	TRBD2	CASSLRGNQETQYF
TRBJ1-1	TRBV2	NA	CATQSDRNTEAFF
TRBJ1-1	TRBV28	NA	CASSLGVFTEAFF
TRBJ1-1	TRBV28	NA	CASSLLDRKAFF
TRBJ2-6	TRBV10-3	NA	CAISGSGANVLTF
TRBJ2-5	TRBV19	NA	CASSIDYTGYQETQYF
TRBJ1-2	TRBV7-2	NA	CASSLSRWQRVHTF
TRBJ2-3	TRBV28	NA	CASSVFQDTQYF
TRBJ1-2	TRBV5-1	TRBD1	CASSFLPQGANGYTF
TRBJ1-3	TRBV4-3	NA	CASSQERQGSAIYF
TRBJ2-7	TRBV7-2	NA	CASSLAQSGSYEQYF
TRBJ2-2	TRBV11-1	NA	CASSLTGNLAPGELFF
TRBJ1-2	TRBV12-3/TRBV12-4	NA	CASSRDKLGYGYTF
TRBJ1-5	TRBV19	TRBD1	CASSIWGTANQPQHF
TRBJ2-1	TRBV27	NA	CASRTHYRRYNEQFF
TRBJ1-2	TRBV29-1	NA	CSVVPGWGHGYTF
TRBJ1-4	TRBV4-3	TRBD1	CASSQGPGQGAPNEKLFF
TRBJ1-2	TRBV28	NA	CASMSVNYGYTF
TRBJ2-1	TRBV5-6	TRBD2	CAIPPTSGRARVGHEQFF
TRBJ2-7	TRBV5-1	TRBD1	CASSLLSRDRGYEQYF
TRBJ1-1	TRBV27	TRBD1	CASGDRGLSEAFF
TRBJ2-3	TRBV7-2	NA	CASNQGRAGTEQYF
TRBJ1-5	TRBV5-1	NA	CASSLVMGIQPQHF
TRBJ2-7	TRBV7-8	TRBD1	CASSPRGTGGSYEQYF
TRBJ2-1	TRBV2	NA	CAGKKDTDNEQFF
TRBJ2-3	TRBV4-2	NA	CASSQVVSTDTQYF
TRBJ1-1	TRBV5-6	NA	CASSLGRRNTEAFF
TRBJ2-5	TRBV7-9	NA	CASSLVLTGAQETQYF
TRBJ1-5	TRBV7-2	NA	CASSVSRFPQPQHF
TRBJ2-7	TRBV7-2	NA	CASSLNSDFQYYEQYF
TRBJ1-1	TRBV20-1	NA	CSARPENTEAFF